This TCR beta chain was profiled in a study of beta chain features in type 1 diabetes. General study results and limits: Shortening of TCRB CDR3s, moderate but significant, appeared in all four CD4+ subsets of Type 1 diabetes patients. Using cDNA template may skew counts toward highly expressing activated cells.

Notes on this clone: Its antigen is still unknown.

Every bit of the isolated RNA underwent reverse transcription, so sequencing read expressed TCRB transcripts. TCRdb's copy holds only in-frame clones and misses some; the assay was immunoSEQ multiplex PCR. The repertoire holds around 180,000 clones, with under 9.5% as singletons. V lost 4 bases and J lost 7, with 8 bases in between. Per the germline V gene, CDR1 is SGHDT and CDR2 is YYEEEE. This CDR3 has 11 amino acids. Sorting based on CD45RO/CCR7/CD25/CD127/CD95/CD27 separated CD4+ naive, central memory, regulatory and stem cell-like memory cells. Each of the sorted populations had a purity greater than 95%.

The TCR comes from a young man with type 1 diabetes. J is TRBJ2-5 and V is TRBV5-6; D is undetermined. Sequencing was carried out using central memory CD4+ T cells from blood. CDR3 in amino acids: CASSLVGTQYF. CDR3 sequence (DNA): TGTGCCAGCAGCCTAGTGGGGACCCAGTACTTC. The whole variable domain, remainder taken from reference TRBV5-6 and TRBJ2-5, is DAGVTQSPTHLIKTRGQQVTLRCSPKSGHDTVSWYQQALGQGPQFIFQYYEEEERQRGNFPDRFSGHQFPNYSSELNVNALLLGDSALYLCASSLVGTQYFGPGTRLLVL.